This entry lists 28 T cell receptor beta chains sequenced from one sample in a study of blood T cell repertoires in COVID-19. Produced via immunoSEQ multiplex PCR; TCRdb's table is partial and in-frame only. The profile shows just over 300,000 clones, roughly 91% of them singletons. Sequencing was carried out using peripheral blood. The receptors were gathered from a young woman with COVID-19, enrolled during active disease.

The chain employs TRBV19 and TRBJ1-5, with TRBD1 as a possible D gene (6 bases). This CDR3 comprises 15 residues. V was pared by 6 bases and J by 1 base, with 13 bases between. CDR1 and CDR2 (germline): LNHDA, SQIVND (reference sequence). The CDR3 DNA is TGTGCCAGTAGAAGGGGGGGCCGGAGCAATCAGCCCCAGCATTTT. The encoded protein is CASRRGGRSNQPQHF.

V is TRBV19 and J is TRBJ2-1; tentatively, D is TRBD2 (6 bases). V was pared by 8 bases and J by 5 bases, with 16 bases between. Germline V lookup: CDR1 LNHDA, CDR2 SQIVND (reference sequence). This CDR3 region has 14 residues. This CDR3 is CASDYGGLHNEQFF. In DNA form, the CDR3 reads TGTGCCAGTGATTACGGGGGACTTCACAATGAGCAGTTCTTC. Combining the CDR3 with reference TRBV19 and TRBJ2-1 gives the whole variable domain DGGITQSPKYLFRKEGQNVTLSCEQNLNHDAMYWYRQDPGQGLRLIYYSQIVNDFQKGDIAEGYSVSREKKESFPLTVTSAQKNPTAFYLCASDYGGLHNEQFFGPGTRLTVL.

The chain joins TRBV6-5 to TRBJ2-7, with 8 bases fitting TRBD1. The CDR3 has 15 amino acids. V lost 4 bases, J lost 4 bases, and 9 bases stayed unmatched. Germline CDR1 reads MNHEY; CDR2 reads SVGAGI. The CDR3 reads CASSSPDRAIYEQYV. The CDR3 region has the DNA TGTGCCAGCAGTTCGCCGGACAGGGCAATATACGAGCAGTACGTC.

The CDR3 sequence is CASSSNRGRGNTIYF. As DNA, the CDR3 is TGTGCCAGCAGCTCCAACAGGGGGAGAGGAAACACCATATATTTT. The chain couples TRBV9 to TRBJ1-3; 8 bases line up with TRBD1. Germline V gene data show CDR1 as SGDLS and CDR2 as YYNGEE. Trimming cost V 4 bases and J 4 bases; bases outside gene matches: 7. The length of the CDR3 is 15 residues. Variable domain in full (rest from reference TRBV9 and TRBJ1-3): DSGVTQTPKHLITATGQRVTLRCSPRSGDLSVYWYQQSLDQGLQFLIQYYNGEERAKGNILERFSAQQFPDLHSELNLSSLELGDSALYFCASSSNRGRGNTIYFGEGSWLTVV.

Only one count was recorded for this clone. The chain has TRBV15 and TRBJ2-3, with D tentatively TRBD1 (6 bases). Trimming took 7 bases from V and 8 from J, leaving 25 bases between them. The CDR3 consists of 16 residues. The germline CDR1 and CDR2 sequences are LNHNV and YYDKDF (reference sequence). The CDR3 nucleotides are TGTGCCACCACCCCGGGCCTGCCATCGGTGGGGGCTACGCAGTATTTT. Its translation is CATTPGLPSVGATQYF.

The chain combines TRBV24-1 with TRBJ2-3; D may be TRBD2 (7 bases). Germline V gene data show CDR1 as KGHDR and CDR2 as SFDVKD. V lost 3 bases to trimming and J lost 0 bases, with 15 bases between them. The CDR3 sequence is 17 residues long. The CDR3 DNA sequence: TGTGCCACCAGTGATGGGGGGGCTGGGGGGAGCACAGATACGCAGTATTTT. Translation: CATSDGGAGGSTDTQYF.

As DNA, the CDR3 is TGTGCCAGCAAGCGGGGGGCCCCAGGGACGCAGTATTTT. Amino acid sequence: CASKRGAPGTQYF. This sequence joins TRBV21-1 and TRBJ2-3; the table's D call TRBD2 went unverified against the DNA. TRBV21-1 has pseudogene status. The CDR3 runs to 13 residues.

This sequence joins TRBV19 and TRBJ1-1; D remains unclear. Trimming removed 10 bases at V and 0 bases at J, with 12 bases between. CDR1 and CDR2 from the germline V gene are LNHDA and SQIVND (reference sequence). The CDR3 runs to 13 residues. The CDR3 is CATSGGVNTEAFF. The CDR3 coding sequence is TGTGCCACTTCGGGTGGAGTGAACACTGAAGCTTTCTTT.

CDR3 DNA: TGTGCCAGCAGCCGGCACAGTGGAGGGCCATCAAGAGAGACCCAGTACTTC. Translating gives CASSRHSGGPSRETQYF. The J gene is TRBJ2-5, the V gene TRBV6-2 or TRBV6-3; perhaps TRBD2 as D (6 bases). The CDR3 is 17 residues long. V was trimmed by 6 bases and J by 4 bases, leaving 24 bases between them. Germline CDR1 reads MNHEY; CDR2 reads SVGEGT.

The rearrangement uses TRBV6-1 and TRBJ1-6, with D uncertain. CDR1 and CDR2 (germline): MNHNS, SASEGT. Trimming shortened V by 1 base and J by 6 bases, and 4 bases separated the two germline ends. The CDR3 loop spans 13 amino acids. The CDR3 bases are TGTGCCAGCAGTGAAGGCGGTAATTCACCCCTCCACTTT. Protein sequence: CASSEGGNSPLHF.

The V gene is TRBV10-3, the J gene TRBJ1-1; a possible D gene is TRBD1 (6 bases). V was pared by 0 bases and J by 5 bases, with 13 bases between. Per the germline V gene, CDR1 is ENHRY and CDR2 is SYGVKD. The CDR3 totals 15 residues. CDR3 DNA: TGTGCCATCAGTGAGTCACGGGCAGGGGAGACTGAAGCTTTCTTT. It codes for CAISESRAGETEAFF.

As DNA, the CDR3 is TGCGCCAGCAGCCAAGAGGCCACCCCATACTACGAGCAGTACGTC. Translation gives CASSQEATPYYEQYV. The J gene is TRBJ2-7, the V gene TRBV4-1, with D unclear. CDR1 and CDR2 (germline): MGHRA, YSYEKL. V shed 0 bases and J shed 3 bases, with 12 bases lying between them. CDR3 length: 15 residues.

The rearrangement links TRBV4-1 to TRBJ2-3; D is possibly TRBD2 (6 bases). The CDR3 sequence is 14 residues long. Trimming removed 1 base at V and 2 bases at J, with 7 bases between. Germline loops: CDR1 MGHRA, CDR2 YSYEKL. The CDR3 protein is CASSQGRATDTQYF. The CDR3 coding sequence is TGCGCCAGCAGCCAAGGGAGGGCCACAGATACGCAGTATTTT.

This clone came up once. The chain carries TRBV19 and TRBJ1-3; 7 bases align to TRBD1. This CDR3 region has 14 residues. Germline V CDR1 and CDR2: LNHDA, SQIVND (reference sequence). Losses at the gene ends were 10 bases for V and 1 base for J; bases not matched to a gene: 7. For the CDR3, the DNA is TGTGCCACAGGGGGAGTTCTATCTGGAAACACCATATATTTT. Protein sequence: CATGGVLSGNTIYF. The variable domain in full, with the rest retrieved from reference TRBV19 and TRBJ1-3, is DGGITQSPKYLFRKEGQNVTLSCEQNLNHDAMYWYRQDPGQGLRLIYYSQIVNDFQKGDIAEGYSVSREKKESFPLTVTSAQKNPTAFYLCATGGVLSGNTIYFGEGSWLTVV.

This clone was picked up a small number of times. The chain combines TRBV6-4 with TRBJ2-1; 10 bases match TRBD2. The CDR3 covers 15 residues. J gave up 2 bases and V 6 bases, and 4 bases lay outside the gene matches. Germline V gene lookup returns CDR1 MRHNA and CDR2 SNTAGT. CDR3 DNA: TGTGCCAGCAGGGTAGCGGGGGGTACCTACAATGAGCAGTTCTTC. This gives the protein CASRVAGGTYNEQFF.

This chain connects TRBV2 to TRBJ1-2; weak D call: TRBD1 (6 bases). The CDR3 is 13 residues long. Germline-derived CDR1 and CDR2 are SNHLY and FYNNEI. Trimming removed 2 bases at V and 8 bases at J, with 12 bases between. CDR3 amino acids: CASSEHHRVGYTF. CDR3 coding DNA: TGTGCCAGCAGTGAACATCACAGGGTAGGCTACACCTTC.

The chain couples TRBV5-1 to TRBJ2-7, with 8 bases lining up with TRBD1. Per germline, CDR1 SGHRS and CDR2 YFSETQ. V shed 4 bases, J shed 0 bases, and the junction held 6 bases outside the gene matches. The CDR3 is 15 residues long. The CDR3 DNA follows: TGCGCCAGCAGCCATGGGACAGGCATCTCCTACGAGCAGTACTTC. It yields the protein CASSHGTGISYEQYF.

The chain employs TRBV2 and TRBJ1-4; 8 nucleotides agree with TRBD1. The CDR3 loop spans 15 amino acids. Looked up from germline, CDR1 is SNHLY and CDR2 is FYNNEI. The V gene end was trimmed by 6 bases and the J gene end by 8 bases; junction bases not matched to a gene: 11. The CDR3 spells CASRPQGARDEKLFF. In nucleotides, the CDR3 is TGTGCCAGCAGGCCTCAGGGGGCGCGGGACGAAAAACTGTTTTTT.

The chain combines TRBV27 with TRBJ1-6; D is possibly TRBD1 (5 bases). The CDR3 runs to 16 residues. The V end was cut by 0 bases, the J end by 9 bases, with 15 bases between. CDR1 and CDR2 (germline): MNHEY, SMNVEV (reference sequence). The CDR3: CASSLSRGGVSSPLHF. The CDR3 region has the DNA TGTGCCAGCAGTTTATCAAGGGGAGGTGTTAGTTCACCCCTCCACTTT.

This chain connects TRBV19 to TRBJ1-1, with unresolved D. The V gene lost 6 bases and the J gene lost 4 bases, with 12 bases spanning the gap. This CDR3 is 13 amino acids long. Per germline, CDR1 LNHDA and CDR2 SQIVND (reference sequence). CDR3 loop: CASSDRSGTEAFF. The CDR3 DNA follows: TGTGCCAGTAGCGATCGTAGTGGCACTGAAGCTTTCTTT.

The J gene is TRBJ1-2, the V gene TRBV10-3; possibly TRBD1 for D (6 bases). This CDR3 spans 15 amino acids. Germline V lookup: CDR1 ENHRY, CDR2 SYGVKD. The V end was cut by 6 bases, the J end by 5 bases, with 19 bases between. As DNA, the CDR3 is TGTGCCATCAGCGACTTCTCACAGGGTGGGTATGGCTACACCTTC. It codes for CAISDFSQGGYGYTF.

The rearrangement joins TRBV19 to TRBJ2-1, with TRBD2 matching 15 bases. Losses at the gene ends were 7 bases for V and 7 bases for J; bases not matched to a gene: 11. This CDR3 has 17 residues. Germline assignment: CDR1 LNHDA and CDR2 SQIVND (reference sequence). CDR3 sequence reads: CASIIGTSGGWYNEQFF. DNA for the CDR3: TGTGCCAGTATTATCGGGACTAGCGGGGGGTGGTATAATGAGCAGTTCTTC.

This clone was counted only a few times. J is TRBJ1-2 and V is TRBV6-2 or TRBV6-3; D gene ambiguous. V lost 0 bases to trimming and J lost 8 bases, with 13 bases between them. Germline CDR1 MNHEY, CDR2 SVGEGT. This CDR3 comprises 14 residues. The DNA of the CDR3 is TGTGCCAGCAGTTACTCGGGCGTGACCCGGGGCTACACCTTC. Translating gives CASSYSGVTRGYTF.

The chain links TRBV5-8 to TRBJ2-3; maybe TRBD1 (6 bases). CDR3 length equals 15 residues. V shed 4 bases and J shed 5 bases, with 17 bases lying between them. Germline V gene lookup returns CDR1 SGHTS and CDR2 YDEGEE. CDR3 coding DNA: TGTGCCAGCAGCCCCACCTCCACAGGGTTAGATACGCAGTATTTT. Protein sequence: CASSPTSTGLDTQYF.

In its sample, this clone was seen a few times. The V call is TRBV12-3 or TRBV12-4, the J call TRBJ1-2, with D possibly matching TRBD1 (6 bases). There are 13 residues in the CDR3. V was shortened by 4 bases and J by 6 bases, with 12 bases between the two germline ends. This CDR3 is CASSSAGVDGYTF. The DNA of the CDR3 is TGTGCCAGCAGTTCGGCAGGGGTTGATGGCTACACCTTC.

The CDR3 DNA reads TGTGCCAGCTCGTCTTTTGGACAGGAGCAGTTCTTC. Translating gives CASSSFGQEQFF. The rearrangement links TRBV2 to TRBJ2-1; tentative D call: TRBD1 (6 bases). The CDR3 covers 12 residues. V was trimmed by 8 bases and J by 10 bases, leaving 15 bases between them. Germline CDR1 is SNHLY and CDR2 is FYNNEI. The full variable domain, its missing parts supplied by reference TRBV2 and TRBJ2-1, is EPEVTQTPSHQVTQMGQEVILRCVPISNHLYFYWYRQILGQKVEFLVSFYNNEISEKSEIFDDQFSVERPDGSNFTLKIRSTKLEDSAMYFCASSSFGQEQFFGPGTRLTVL.

The V gene is TRBV28, the J gene TRBJ1-5, with D possibly matching TRBD1 (6 bases). V lost 6 bases to trimming and J lost 4 bases, with 16 bases between them. Germline V gene data show CDR1 as MDHEN and CDR2 as SYDVKM. This CDR3 region has 15 residues. In DNA form, the CDR3 reads TGTGCCAGCAGGATCGCGGGGGCCGAAAATCAGCCCCAGCATTTT. It is translated as CASRIAGAENQPQHF.

This chain uses TRBV13 with TRBJ1-1, with TRBD1 matching over 7 bases. Per the germline V gene, CDR1 is PRHDT and CDR2 is FYEKMQ (reference sequence). Trimming took 6 bases from V and 4 from J; bases not matched to a gene: 11. The CDR3 is 15 residues long. CDR3 nucleotides: TGTGCCAGCAGGCTTACAGGGGAGGTGGGCACTGAAGCTTTCTTT. Amino acids: CASRLTGEVGTEAFF.